This T cell receptor (beta chain) was obtained from a study of T cell changes during pregnancy in multiple sclerosis. V was cut by 6 bases and J by 1 base, with 9 bases left in between. Germline-derived CDR1 and CDR2 are ENHRY and SYGVKD. The CDR3 covers 13 residues. TCRdb's copy holds only in-frame clones and misses some; the assay was immunoSEQ multiplex PCR. The sample lists about 44,000 clones, about 88% occurring once. This specimen consisted of CD4+ T cells from peripheral blood mononuclear cells, obtained after pregnancy. The chain couples TRBV10-3 to TRBJ1-1, with D unclear. The clonotype originates from a female donor with multiple sclerosis, enrolled in a pregnancy study. CDR3 coding DNA: TGTGCCATCAGAGGAGTATCGAACACTGAAGCTTTCTTT. It encodes CAIRGVSNTEAFF.